This T cell receptor beta chain was sequenced during a study of blood T cell repertoires in COVID-19. Study background: Specimens from acute and convalescent COVID-19 originated in the United States, Italy and Spain. PBMCs, B-cell-depleted T cells, or T cells provided the cDNA or gDNA that made up the material.

In the original workflow: Amplified reference gene primers provided the basis for estimating nucleated cell counts. Assay used: immunoSEQ multiplex PCR; TCRdb lists only in-frame clones, some missing. That table is the source of V, J and clone size, and D and trimming were worked out from the DNA. Found here are approximately 80,000 clones, 88% of them singletons; the top ten hold around 9%. The sequenced sample was peripheral blood. The TCR comes from a human donor in a cohort sampled during active COVID-19.

CDR3 amino acids: CASSAGVNTEAFF. Here the CDR3 DNA reads TGTGCCAGCAGTGCAGGGGTGAACACTGAAGCTTTCTTT. This chain links TRBV25-1 with TRBJ1-1, with D possibly TRBD1 on 6 matching bases. V was clipped by 4 bases and J by 0 bases, with 6 bases between them. Germline V CDR1 and CDR2: MGHDK, SYGVNS. The CDR3 totals 13 residues.